This entry features one T cell receptor beta chain sequence. The CDR3 covers 14 residues. V was trimmed by 4 bases and J by 4 bases, leaving 14 bases between them. The germline CDR1 and CDR2 sequences are SGHRS and YFSETQ. The data were taken from a study of blood T cell repertoires in COVID-19. Study details: Donors in the United States, Italy and Spain gave samples during acute or convalescent COVID-19.

Original analysis: Reference gene primer amplification gave estimated nucleated cell counts. Sequencing was performed with immunoSEQ multiplex PCR; in TCRdb, only in-frame clones are kept and a portion is missing. Clonal size and the V and J genes are those of that table, whereas D and trimming came from the DNA. The sample holds a few hundred thousand clones; 89% are singletons and the top ten take about 0.94%. The source is a woman between 40 and 50 years old who had recovered from COVID-19. Input material: peripheral blood. The genes are TRBV5-1 and TRBJ1-2, with a weak D call TRBD1 (6 bases). The CDR3 here is CASSPDGQSYGYTF. The DNA of the CDR3 is TGCGCCAGCAGCCCGGATGGACAGAGCTATGGCTACACCTTC.